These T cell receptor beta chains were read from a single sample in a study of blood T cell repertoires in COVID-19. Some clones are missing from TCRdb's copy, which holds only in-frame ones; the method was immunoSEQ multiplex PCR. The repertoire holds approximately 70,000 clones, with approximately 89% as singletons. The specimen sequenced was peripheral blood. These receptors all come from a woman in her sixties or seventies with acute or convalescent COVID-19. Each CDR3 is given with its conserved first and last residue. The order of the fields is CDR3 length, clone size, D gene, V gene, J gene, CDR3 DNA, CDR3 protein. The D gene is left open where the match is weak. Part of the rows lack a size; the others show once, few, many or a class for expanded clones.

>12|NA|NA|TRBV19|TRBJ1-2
TGTGCCAGTAGTCGACTAAACTATGGCTACACCTTC
CASSRLNYGYTF
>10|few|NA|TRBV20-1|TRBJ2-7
TGCAGTGCTGGACTGAACGAGCAGTACTTC
CSAGLNEQYF
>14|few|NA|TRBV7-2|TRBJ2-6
TGTGCCAGCAGCTTGAGCTCTGGGGCCAACGTCCTGACTTTC
CASSLSSGANVLTF
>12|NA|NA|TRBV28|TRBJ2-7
TGTGCCAGCAGTTTCAGCTCCTACGAGCAGTACTTC
CASSFSSYEQYF
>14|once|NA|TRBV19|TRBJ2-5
TGTGCCAGTAGTATAGATCATCTCTCGGGGACCCAGTACTTC
CASSIDHLSGTQYF
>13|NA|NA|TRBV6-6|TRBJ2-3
TGTGCCAGCAGTGAGGGCCTACCGGATACGCAGTATTTT
CASSEGLPDTQYF
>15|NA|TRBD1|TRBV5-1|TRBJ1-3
TGCGCCAGCAGCAGGGGGACAGGGTATGGAAACACCATATATTTT
CASSRGTGYGNTIYF
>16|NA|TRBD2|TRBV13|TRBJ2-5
TGTGCCAGCAGCCTCCTAGCGGGGGGTATCCAAGAGACCCAGTACTTC
CASSLLAGGIQETQYF
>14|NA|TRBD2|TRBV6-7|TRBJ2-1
TGTGCCATCATTCCTAGCGGGAGCTACAATGAGCAGTTCTTC
CAIIPSGSYNEQFF
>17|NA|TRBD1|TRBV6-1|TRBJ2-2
TGTGCCAGCAGTGGACCGGGACAGGGGGCGAACACCGGGGAGCTGTTTTTT
CASSGPGQGANTGELFF
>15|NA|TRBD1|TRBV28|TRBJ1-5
TGTGCCAGCACCGAAACAGGGGGCCTTAATCAGCCCCAGCATTTT
CASTETGGLNQPQHF
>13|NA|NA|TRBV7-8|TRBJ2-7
TGTGCCAGCAGCTTAGCTGCGATCTACGAGCAGTACTTC
CASSLAAIYEQYF
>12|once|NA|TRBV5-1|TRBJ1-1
TGCGCCAGCAGCTTAAGGGGCACTGAAGCTTTCTTT
CASSLRGTEAFF
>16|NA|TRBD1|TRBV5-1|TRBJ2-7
TGCGCCAGCAGCTTCCTCCCGGGACAGGGAATCCACGAGCAGTACTTC
CASSFLPGQGIHEQYF
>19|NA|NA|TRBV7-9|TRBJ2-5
TGTGCCAGCAGCTTAGCCCGAGAGGACAGAGGGCGCTTAAAAGAGACCCAGTACTTC
CASSLAREDRGRLKETQYF
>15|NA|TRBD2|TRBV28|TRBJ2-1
TGTGCCAGCAGTTTAGAGGGACTAGCCGTCGATGAGCAGTTCTTC
CASSLEGLAVDEQFF
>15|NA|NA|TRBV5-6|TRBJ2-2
TGTGCCAGCAGCTTAGGACAACCGAACACCGGGGAGCTGTTTTTT
CASSLGQPNTGELFF
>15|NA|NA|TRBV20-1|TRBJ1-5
TGCAGTGCTAGTAATCAGGGGCTCTACAATCAGCCCCAGCATTTT
CSASNQGLYNQPQHF
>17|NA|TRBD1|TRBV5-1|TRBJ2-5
TGCGCCAGCAGCCCACAACCGGGACAGGGAACCCAAGAGACCCAGTACTTC
CASSPQPGQGTQETQYF
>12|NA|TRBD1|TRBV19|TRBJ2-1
TGTGCCAGTAGTATAGGCCGGGACAGGCAGTTCTTC
CASSIGRDRQFF
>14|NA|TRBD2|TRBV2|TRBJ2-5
TGTGCCAGCAGTACCGGGACTAGGGGAGAGACCCAGTACTTC
CASSTGTRGETQYF
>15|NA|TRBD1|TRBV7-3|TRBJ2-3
TGTGCCAGCAGCTTAGGACAGGGGGCCACAGATACGCAGTATTTT
CASSLGQGATDTQYF
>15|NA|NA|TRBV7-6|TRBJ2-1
TGTGCCAGCAGCCTACGCCTAGGCTCCTACAATGAGCAGTTCTTC
CASSLRLGSYNEQFF
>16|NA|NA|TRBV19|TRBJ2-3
TGTGCCAGTAGTATAGTATCCACTAGCAGCACAGATACGCAGTATTTT
CASSIVSTSSTDTQYF
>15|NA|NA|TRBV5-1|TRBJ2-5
TGCGCCAGCAGACCGTCATGGGGGACATCAGAGACCCAGTACTTC
CASRPSWGTSETQYF
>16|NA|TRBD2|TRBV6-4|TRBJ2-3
TGTGCCAGCAGTGACTCGGGCCTAGCGGGGGGGCGTGCGCAGTATTTT
CASSDSGLAGGRAQYF
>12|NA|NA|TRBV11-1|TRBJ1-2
TGTGCCAGCAGCGCAGGGGTCTATGGCTACACCTTC
CASSAGVYGYTF
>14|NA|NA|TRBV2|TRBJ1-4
TGTGCCAGCAGCCCCGACAGAAGTAATGAAAAACTGTTTTTT
CASSPDRSNEKLFF
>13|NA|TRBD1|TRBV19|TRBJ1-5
TGTGCCAGTAGCGACAGGGCCCCTCAGCCCCAGCATTTT
CASSDRAPQPQHF
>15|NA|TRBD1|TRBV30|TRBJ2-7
TGTGCCGGGACTCTTTCCGGGACAGGGGGATACGAGCAGTACTTC
CAGTLSGTGGYEQYF
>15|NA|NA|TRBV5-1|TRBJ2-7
TGCGCCAGCAGCTTGGCCCCAGGGGAAACCTACGAGCAGTACTTC
CASSLAPGETYEQYF
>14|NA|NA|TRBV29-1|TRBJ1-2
TGCAGCGTTGACCCTCAGGGGTCCCGGAGAGGCTACACCTTC
CSVDPQGSRRGYTF
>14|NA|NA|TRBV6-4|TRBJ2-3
TGTGCCAGCAGTGACCGGGAAGGGACAGATACGCAGTATTTT
CASSDREGTDTQYF
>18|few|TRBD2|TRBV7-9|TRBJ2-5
TGTGCCAGCAGTTCGGGACTAGGCTCTCTAGCCGAGCAAGAGACCCAGTACTTC
CASSSGLGSLAEQETQYF
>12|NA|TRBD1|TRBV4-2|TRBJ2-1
TGTGCCAGCAGCCACGACAGGGTTTTTCAGTTCTTC
CASSHDRVFQFF
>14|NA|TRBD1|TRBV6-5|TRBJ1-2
TGTGCCAGCACCCGCGGGACAGGGGGATATGGCTACACCTTC
CASTRGTGGYGYTF
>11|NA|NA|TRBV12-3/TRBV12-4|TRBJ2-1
TGTGCCAGCAGGGAACTAGGTGAGCAGTTCTTC
CASRELGEQFF
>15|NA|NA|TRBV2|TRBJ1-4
TGTGCCAGCAGTGAACGTAGGGGCTCAAATGAAAAACTGTTTTTT
CASSERRGSNEKLFF
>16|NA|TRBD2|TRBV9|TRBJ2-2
TGTGCCAGCAGCGTAAAACCAAGCGGGGCCACCGGGGAGCTGTTTTTT
CASSVKPSGATGELFF
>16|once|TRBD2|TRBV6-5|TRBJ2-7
TGTGCCAGCAGTTCCCTCAGACTAGCGGGGAGCTACGAGCAGTACTTC
CASSSLRLAGSYEQYF
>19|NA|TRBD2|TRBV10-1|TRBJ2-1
TGCGCCAGCAGCAGACTAGCGGGGGGCCTTCGGCTCTCCTACAATGAGCAGTTCTTC
CASSRLAGGLRLSYNEQFF
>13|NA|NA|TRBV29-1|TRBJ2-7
TGCAGCGCCTATCCGACAGACGCCTACGAGCAGTACTTC
CSAYPTDAYEQYF
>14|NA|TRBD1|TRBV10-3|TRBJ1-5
TGTGCCATCAGTGGGGACAGGGGTAATCAGCCCCAGCATTTT
CAISGDRGNQPQHF
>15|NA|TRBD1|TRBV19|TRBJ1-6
TGTGCCAGTAGACGGGACAGGGGGTTGGATTCACCCCTCCACTTT
CASRRDRGLDSPLHF
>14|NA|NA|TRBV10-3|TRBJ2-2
TGTGCCATCAGTGAGCATACTAGCCCCGGGGAGCTGTTTTTT
CAISEHTSPGELFF
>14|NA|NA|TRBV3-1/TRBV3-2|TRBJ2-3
TGTGCCAGCAGCCAAGATCGGCAGGTTTATACGCAGTATTTT
CASSQDRQVYTQYF
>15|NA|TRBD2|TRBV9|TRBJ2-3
TGTGCCAGCAGCCTGGCCAGCGGGGCGTCAGATACGCAGTATTTT
CASSLASGASDTQYF
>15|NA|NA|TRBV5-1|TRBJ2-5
TGCGCCAGCAGCTTGGTGCGGGGTGACCAAGAGACCCAGTACTTC
CASSLVRGDQETQYF
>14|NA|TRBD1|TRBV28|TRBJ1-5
TGTGCCAACAGGGAGACAGGGGTCGATCAGCCCCAGCATTTT
CANRETGVDQPQHF
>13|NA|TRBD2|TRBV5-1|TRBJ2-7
TGCGCCAGCAGCCAGCGGGGGCCTAACGAGCAGTACTTC
CASSQRGPNEQYF
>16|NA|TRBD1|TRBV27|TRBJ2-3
TGTGCCAGCAGTTCCTCCGGGACAGGCGGAGGAGATACGCAGTATTTT
CASSSSGTGGGDTQYF
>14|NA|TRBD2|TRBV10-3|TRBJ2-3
TGTGCCACCTGGACTAGTCGCCGCACAGATACGCAGTATTTT
CATWTSRRTDTQYF
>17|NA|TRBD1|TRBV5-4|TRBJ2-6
TGTGCCAGCAGCTCGATCGGTAGGGGGCCGGGGGCCAACGTCCTGACTTTC
CASSSIGRGPGANVLTF
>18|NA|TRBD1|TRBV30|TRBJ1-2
TGTGCCTGGAGGAAAGGGGTCTACAGGGGCAAAGGAGACTATGGCTACACCTTC
CAWRKGVYRGKGDYGYTF
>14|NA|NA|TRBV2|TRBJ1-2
TGTGCCAGCAGGGAAGGGGCCCTTAACTATGGCTACACCTTC
CASREGALNYGYTF